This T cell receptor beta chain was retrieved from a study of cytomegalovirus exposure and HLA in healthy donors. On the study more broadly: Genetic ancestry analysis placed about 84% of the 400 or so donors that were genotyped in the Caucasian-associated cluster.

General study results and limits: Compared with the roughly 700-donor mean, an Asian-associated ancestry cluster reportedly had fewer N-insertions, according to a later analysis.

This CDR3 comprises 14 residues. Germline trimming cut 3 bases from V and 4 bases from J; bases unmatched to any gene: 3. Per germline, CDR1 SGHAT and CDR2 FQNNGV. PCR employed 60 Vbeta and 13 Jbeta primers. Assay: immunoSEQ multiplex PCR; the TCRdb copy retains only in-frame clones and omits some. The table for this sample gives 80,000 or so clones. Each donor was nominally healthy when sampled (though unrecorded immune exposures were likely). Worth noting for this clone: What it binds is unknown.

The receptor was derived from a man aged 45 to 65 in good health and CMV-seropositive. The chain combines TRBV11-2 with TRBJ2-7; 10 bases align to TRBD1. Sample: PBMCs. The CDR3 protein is CASSLGQGIYEQYV. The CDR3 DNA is TGTGCCAGCAGCTTGGGACAGGGGATATACGAGCAGTACGTC.